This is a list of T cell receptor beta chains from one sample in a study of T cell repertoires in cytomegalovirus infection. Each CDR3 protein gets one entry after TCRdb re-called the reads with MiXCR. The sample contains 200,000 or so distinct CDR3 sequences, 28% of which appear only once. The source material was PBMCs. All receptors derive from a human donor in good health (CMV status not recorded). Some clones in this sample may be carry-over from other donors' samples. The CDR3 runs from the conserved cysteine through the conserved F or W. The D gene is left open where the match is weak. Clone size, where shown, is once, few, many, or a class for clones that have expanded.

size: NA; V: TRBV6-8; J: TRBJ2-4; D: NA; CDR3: CASRGTRENIQYF; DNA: TGTGCCAGCAGGGGAACCAGGGAAAACATTCAGTACTTC
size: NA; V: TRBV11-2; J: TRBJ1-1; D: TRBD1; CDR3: CASSLFAGGGGEAFF; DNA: TGTGCCAGCAGCTTATTCGCAGGGGGAGGGGGTGAAGCTTTCTTT
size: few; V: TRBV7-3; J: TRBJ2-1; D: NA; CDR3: CASSLRGGDNEQFF; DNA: TGTGCCAGCAGCTTAAGGGGTGGAGACAATGAGCAGTTCTTC
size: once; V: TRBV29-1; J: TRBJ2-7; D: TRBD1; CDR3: CSVEAGGGYEQYF; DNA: TGCAGCGTTGAAGCAGGGGGCGGGTACGAGCAGTACTTC
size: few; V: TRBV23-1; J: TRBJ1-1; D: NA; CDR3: CASILQGGSTEAFF; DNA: TGCGCCAGCATCCTCCAAGGAGGAAGCACTGAAGCTTTCTTT
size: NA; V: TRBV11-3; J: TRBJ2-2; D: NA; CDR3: CASSPDPNTGELFF; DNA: TGTGCCAGCAGCCCTGATCCGAACACCGGGGAGCTGTTTTTT
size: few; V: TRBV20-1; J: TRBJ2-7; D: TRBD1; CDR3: CSARKGTGGIYEQYF; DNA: TGCAGTGCTAGGAAGGGGACAGGGGGCATCTACGAGCAGTACTTC
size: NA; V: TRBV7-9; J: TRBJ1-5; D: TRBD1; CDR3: CASSRTGAGQPQHF; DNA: TGTGCCAGCAGCCGTACAGGGGCCGGTCAGCCCCAGCATTTT
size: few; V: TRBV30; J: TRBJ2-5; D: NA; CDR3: CAWSGGKGVETQYF; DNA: TGTGCCTGGAGTGGAGGTAAAGGCGTGGAGACCCAGTACTTC
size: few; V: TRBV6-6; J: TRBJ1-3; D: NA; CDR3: CASTRGAGNTIYF; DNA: TGTGCCAGCACTAGAGGAGCTGGAAACACCATATATTTT
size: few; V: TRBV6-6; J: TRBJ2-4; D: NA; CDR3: CASRLRAEGKNIQYF; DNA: TGTGCCAGCAGACTCCGGGCGGAGGGCAAAAACATTCAGTACTTC
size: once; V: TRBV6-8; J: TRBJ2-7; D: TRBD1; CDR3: CASSGKGTGEQYF; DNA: TGTGCCAGCAGTGGAAAGGGGACAGGCGAGCAGTACTTC
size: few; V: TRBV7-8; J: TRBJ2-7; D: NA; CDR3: CASSLAKAPAYEQYF; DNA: TGTGCCAGCAGCTTAGCAAAGGCCCCCGCCTACGAGCAGTACTTC
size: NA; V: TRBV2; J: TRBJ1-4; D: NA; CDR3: CASNLGTENEKLFF; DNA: TGTGCCAGCAACCTCGGGACGGAGAATGAAAAACTGTTTTTT